The source of this T cell receptor beta chain is a study of blood T cell repertoires in COVID-19. Study context: Material from acute and convalescent COVID-19 was sourced from the United States, Italy and Spain.

The CDR3 sequence is 15 residues long. The V and J ends lost 5 bases and 1 base respectively, with 11 bases between them. Germline CDR1 MDHEN, CDR2 SYDVKM. Original processing notes: Amplification with reference gene primers provided the estimates of nucleated cell counts. Produced via immunoSEQ multiplex PCR; TCRdb's table is partial and in-frame only. V and J calls and clone size come straight from that table; D and trimming were deduced from the DNA. Of fewer than 400,000 clones in the sample, roughly 86% are singletons; the top ten hold less than 2%. This receptor was obtained from a woman in her 30s who had recovered from COVID-19. The sample consisted of PBMCs or T cells enriched from blood (not recorded which). The genes are TRBV28 and TRBJ1-4, with D maybe TRBD1 (6 bases). The CDR3 DNA sequence: TGTGCCAGCAGTGACAGGACCAAAACTAATGAAAAACTGTTTTTT. Its translation: CASSDRTKTNEKLFF.